The 9 T cell receptor beta chains presented below share a single source sample, sequenced in a study of blood T cell repertoires in COVID-19. Profiling relied on immunoSEQ multiplex PCR, and the TCRdb table lists in-frame clones only, not all of them. Counted here are around 150,000 clones, around 80% occurring once; the ten biggest clones make up roughly 9.2%. The sample taken for sequencing was peripheral blood. Source of these receptors: a woman aged 80 or over with active or convalescent COVID-19.

The V and J genes are TRBV25-1 and TRBJ1-2, with D perhaps matching TRBD1 (6 bases). V was shortened by 2 bases and J by 8 bases, with 9 bases between the two germline ends. Germline CDR1 is MGHDK and CDR2 is SYGVNS. The CDR3 loop spans 12 amino acids. CDR3 DNA: TGTGCCAGCAGTGAACAGGGGAAGGGCTACACCTTC. This translates into CASSEQGKGYTF.

This rearrangement joins TRBV18 to TRBJ2-6; D possibly corresponds to TRBD1 (6 bases). Germline lookup yields CDR1 KGHSH and CDR2 LQKENI. This CDR3 has 17 amino acids. V dropped 6 bases and J dropped 1 base, with 16 bases sitting between them. The CDR3: CASSRDTYLSGANVLTF. DNA for the CDR3: TGTGCCAGCTCCCGGGACACTTATTTATCTGGGGCCAACGTCCTGACTTTC.

V is TRBV19 and J is TRBJ1-4; unclear D gene. The CDR3 is made up of 17 amino acids. Trimming cost V 10 bases and J 0 bases, with 21 bases left between them. The germline V gene has CDR1 LNHDA and CDR2 SQIVND (reference sequence). The CDR3 DNA follows: TGTGCCACGAAGCCCCCCCATACCGCTTCAACTAATGAAAAACTGTTTTTT. Translating it yields CATKPPHTASTNEKLFF.

The chain employs TRBV4-2 and TRBJ2-3; 7 bases are a match to TRBD2. The J segment lost 3 bases and the V segment lost 1 base, leaving 7 bases of the junction unmatched. CDR1 is LGHNA and CDR2 is YNFKEQ in the germline V gene. The CDR3 contains 16 residues. The CDR3 reads CASSQGAGVRTDTQYF. CDR3 DNA sequence: TGTGCCAGCAGCCAAGGGGCGGGGGTTCGGACAGATACGCAGTATTTT.

The genes are TRBV24-1 and TRBJ2-1; TRBD2 agrees at 11 bases. V trimming: 9 bases; J trimming: 7 bases; junction bases outside the gene matches: 13. CDR3 length: 16 residues. CDR1 and CDR2 (germline): KGHDR, SFDVKD. In nucleotides, the CDR3 is TGTGCCACCTCTGGGGAGGCTAGCGGGGGGATAAATGAGCAGTTCTTC. As protein: CATSGEASGGINEQFF.

In this sample, this clone turned up once. This chain links TRBV7-9 with TRBJ1-2; the D gene is possibly TRBD1 (6 bases). V was clipped by 0 bases and J by 8 bases, with 13 bases between them. CDR1 is SEHNR, CDR2 FQNEAQ, per germline (reference sequence). The CDR3 contains 14 residues. The CDR3 loop reads CASSLAGGLNGYTF. In DNA, the CDR3 is TGTGCCAGCAGCTTAGCCGGGGGGCTCAACGGCTACACCTTC.

V is TRBV3-1 (or the pseudogene TRBV3-2) and J is TRBJ1-2; D is undetermined. CDR1 and CDR2 (germline): LGHDT, YNNKEL (reference sequence). Trimming removed 0 bases at V and 3 bases at J, with 26 bases between. The CDR3 has 20 residues. The CDR3 DNA sequence: TGTGCCAGCAGCCAAGATCGCGGTAGGTCGGCAGTTTATCGGGACTATGGCTACACCTTC. Its protein is CASSQDRGRSAVYRDYGYTF.

J is TRBJ1-1 and V is TRBV19; D is unresolved. Looked up from germline, CDR1 is LNHDA and CDR2 is SQIVND (reference sequence). Trimming cost V 5 bases and J 3 bases, with 13 bases left between them. The CDR3 sequence is 14 residues long. CDR3 residues: CASSDFPRHTEAFF. The CDR3 coding sequence is TGTGCCAGTAGTGATTTTCCTAGACACACTGAAGCTTTCTTT.

The chain has TRBV6-5 and TRBJ1-2, with 7 bases identical to TRBD1. With V trimmed by 7 bases and J by 8 bases, 10 bases remained unmatched. Germline V gene sequence: CDR1 MNHEY, CDR2 SVGAGI. This CDR3 comprises 13 residues. Here the CDR3 reads CASNNRGTEGYTF. CDR3 nucleotides: TGTGCCAGCAACAACAGGGGTACCGAAGGCTACACCTTC.